This T cell receptor beta chain was found in a study of molecular identifiers for immune sequencing clone quantification (dated by TCRdb to between 2018 and 2020). Context from the whole study: For a replicate experiment, the RNA from either 20,000 or 100,000 naive CD8 T cells was divided into five aliquots, and four of those aliquots went on to sequencing. The study was a methods study using CD8 T cells to benchmark molecular-identifier clustering-based TCR repertoire sequencing (MIDCIRS) and TCR RNA copy counting. Here is what the overall study found, with its caveats: Modeling gave about three recovered TCR RNA copies per cell versus about ten by digital PCR, implying 25% to 30% capture efficiency. Clones above 20 RNA copies held over 99% of molecules in CMV-specific effector cells but under 1% in naive cells. Spiked-in Jurkat TCR RNA equivalent to a single cell was reported to be detectable even among some 910,000 naive CD8 T cells. Naive libraries contained spiked-in Jurkat TCR RNA (around ten copies' worth), which is not part of the donor repertoire. Highly expanded clone sizes could be underestimated if identical TCR molecules share a barcode. Without barcode sub-clustering, chimeric consensus sequences inflated TCR diversity; chimeras reached as high as 47%.

Libraries of naive CD8 T cells were generated from roughly 21,000 to 960,000 sorted cells, with 10%, 30% or 50% of the purified RNA used. On a BD FACSAria II, naive CD8 T cells were FACS-sorted as CD8+CD4-CCR7+CD45RA+ and collected into RLT Plus buffer. Ten to eleven TCR copies' worth of Jurkat RNA were spiked into roughly 17,000-1,100,000 naive CD8 T cell samples to test detection sensitivity. CD8 T cells were enriched with RosetteSep CD8+ T Cell Enrichment Cocktail and Ficoll-Paque, followed by ACK red cell lysis. Library preparation employed PCR. Sequencing was performed on an Illumina HiSeq 4000. Bulk TCR libraries were generated as previously described, with the TCR primers listed in Table S5 used. The Qiagen AllPrep DNA/RNA kit was used to purify total RNA. Before any analysis, reads coming from multiple sequencing runs of the same library were combined into one pool. As for how the authors treated the data: Reads were retained only if their TCR constant sequence matched exactly, and those retained reads were trimmed to 150 nt and grouped according to their 12-nt molecular barcodes. Within each barcode group, reads were sub-clustered at a 15% Levenshtein threshold, and quality-weighted consensus sequences were built per RNA molecule. Non-functional sequences were discarded, and so were lower-count sequences lying one edit away from another sequence. Based on a fit of two negative binomial distributions, barcode sub-clusters having less than 20% of the maximum read count were discarded. Clones were called with MiXCR by TCRdb after fastp trimmed the public reads at Q25, and only in-frame beta chains were retained. Each CDR3 protein appears once, grouped with its most common genes and DNA. These V and J calls derive from TCRdb rather than the authors' analysis. For this sample there are approximately 670,000 distinct CDR3 sequences; nearly 20% appear just once. Approximately 0.9% of the sample belongs to the ten largest clones.

From its cysteine to its phenylalanine, the CDR3 spans 16 amino acids. CDR3 DNA is the only sequence kept; it has 48 bases, read in frame from the first base. As regards this clonotype: Its antigen is not yet known. Base quality data are lacking; no much larger clone is found one base away.

The chain is encoded by TRBV21-1 joined to TRBJ2-7; TRBD1 is the table's D call, not checked against the DNA. TRBV21-1 is classified as a pseudogene. Sequencing used naive CD8+ T cells from blood, with Jurkat cell RNA spiked in. The cell subset or site label corresponds to: FACS-sorted CD8+CD4-CCR7+CD45RA+ naive T cells. The sequence was collected from a human donor in good health. Some libraries in this study had Jurkat cell RNA spiked in. The CDR3 has the sequence CASSKESGQGFDEQYF. The nucleotide sequence reads TGTGCCAGCAGCAAAGAATCGGGACAGGGTTTCGACGAGCAGTACTTC.